The 9 T cell receptor beta chains below were found in one sample sequenced in a study of blood T cell repertoires in COVID-19. Libraries were prepared by immunoSEQ multiplex PCR; TCRdb keeps only in-frame clonotypes and omits some of them. The repertoire has some 97,000 clones, roughly 80% of them found once; the top ten carry roughly a third. What was sequenced was peripheral blood. The receptor set was obtained from a man between 65 and 79 years old with active or convalescent COVID-19.

This clone was observed a few times. The chain employs TRBV19 and TRBJ2-2; D possibly corresponds to TRBD2 (6 bases). Germline CDR1 LNHDA, CDR2 SQIVND (reference sequence). V lost 3 bases to trimming and J lost 1 base, with 6 bases between them. The CDR3 spans 14 residues. The CDR3 DNA sequence: TGTGCCAGTAGTATGGGACTGAACACCGGGGAGCTGTTTTTT. This gives the protein CASSMGLNTGELFF. Based on the CDR3 plus reference TRBV19 and TRBJ2-2, the full variable domain is DGGITQSPKYLFRKEGQNVTLSCEQNLNHDAMYWYRQDPGQGLRLIYYSQIVNDFQKGDIAEGYSVSREKKESFPLTVTSAQKNPTAFYLCASSMGLNTGELFFGEGSRLTVL.

J is TRBJ2-7 and V is TRBV29-1, with D uncertain. Germline V gives CDR1 SQVTM, CDR2 ANQGSEA. The CDR3 has 13 amino acids. Between the trimmed V and J ends, which lost 0 bases and 4 bases, there was a span of 10 bases. CDR3 DNA sequence: TGCAGCGTTGAAGATCCGGGTAGATACGAGCAGTACTTC. Translated: CSVEDPGRYEQYF.

The V call is TRBV28, the J call TRBJ2-6; D gene uncertain. The CDR3 length is 15 residues. The germline CDR1 and CDR2 sequences are MDHEN and SYDVKM. Trimming took off 2 bases at V and 2 bases at J, with 7 bases between the two ends. Written as DNA, the CDR3 is TGTGCCAGCAGTTTAACAGCCGCTGGGGCCAACGTCCTGACTTTC. It translates to CASSLTAAGANVLTF.

The V gene is TRBV5-6, the J gene TRBJ2-1, with D perhaps matching TRBD1 (6 bases). The germline V gene has CDR1 SGHDT and CDR2 YYEEEE. The CDR3 has 15 residues. Trimming took off 4 bases at V and 3 bases at J, with 14 bases between the two ends. CDR3 protein: CASSPYDRNYNEQFF. CDR3 bases: TGTGCCAGCAGCCCATACGACAGGAACTACAATGAGCAGTTCTTC.

This chain joins TRBV18 and TRBJ2-7; weak D call: TRBD1 (5 bases). CDR1 and CDR2 from the germline V gene are KGHSH and LQKENI. Trimming shortened V by 2 bases and J by 2 bases, and 10 bases separated the two germline ends. The CDR3 contains 14 residues. The CDR3 coding sequence is TGTGCCAGCTCACCAAAGGGGTTAACCTACGAGCAGTACTTC. This codes for CASSPKGLTYEQYF.

The DNA of the CDR3 is TGTGCCAGCAGCCTCAGGACAGGCCCCTCCGGGTACGAGCAGTACTTC. Residues: CASSLRTGPSGYEQYF. The chain carries TRBV7-9 and TRBJ2-7; 7 nucleotides agree with TRBD1. V was pared by 5 bases and J by 4 bases, with 14 bases of the junction left unmatched. The germline V gene has CDR1 SEHNR and CDR2 FQNEAQ (reference sequence). CDR3 length: 16 residues.

The chain uses TRBV24-1 and TRBJ2-6; D gene uncertain. The CDR3 is made up of 14 amino acids. Germline CDR1 reads KGHDR; CDR2 reads SFDVKD. Trimming left V 5 bases short and J 3 bases short, with 7 bases between. CDR3 protein: CATSGIGGANVLTF. CDR3 nucleotide sequence: TGTGCCACCAGTGGTATCGGTGGGGCCAACGTCCTGACTTTC.

The chain is built from TRBV5-1 and TRBJ1-2, with 7 bases identical to TRBD1. Germline V gene lookup returns CDR1 SGHRS and CDR2 YFSETQ. V was pared by 3 bases and J by 4 bases, with 6 bases of the junction left unmatched. This CDR3 is built from 14 residues. Written as DNA, the CDR3 is TGCGCCAGCAGCTCTAGGGACAGAGTCTATGGCTACACCTTC. Translation gives CASSSRDRVYGYTF.

V usage is TRBV21-1 and J usage is TRBJ1-6; the D call of TRBD1 is as the table states it, not checked on the DNA. TRBV21-1 represents a pseudogene. This CDR3 spans 15 amino acids. This CDR3 reads CASRLLSGGGSPLHF. The CDR3 DNA sequence: TGTGCCAGCAGACTCCTGTCAGGGGGTGGTTCACCCCTCCACTTT.